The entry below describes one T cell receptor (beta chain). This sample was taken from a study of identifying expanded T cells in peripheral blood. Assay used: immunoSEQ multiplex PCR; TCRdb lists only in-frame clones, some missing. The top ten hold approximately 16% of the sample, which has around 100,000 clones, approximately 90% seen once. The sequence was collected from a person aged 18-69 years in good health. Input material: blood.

The DNA for the CDR3 is TGCGCCAGCAGCTTTGATAGGATCACAGATACGCAGTATTTT. Amino acids: CASSFDRITDTQYF. The chain carries TRBV5-1 and TRBJ2-3; D ambiguous. The length of the CDR3 is 14 residues. Germline CDR1 reads SGHRS; CDR2 reads YFSETQ. V lost 2 bases and J lost 2, with 9 bases in between.